This entry concerns a single TCR beta chain. Its recognized antigen is unknown. No clone much larger than this one lies a single base away; base qualities are absent. To prepare the library, the immunoSEQ multiplex PCR assay was applied. The multiplex PCR relied on a mix of 60 forward primers for TCR Vbeta segments and 13 reverse primers for TCR Jbeta segments. Amplification of the CDR3 region of rearranged TCR beta genes was performed with a multiplex PCR assay on genomic DNA. Amplified TCR beta libraries were sequenced as 87-base-pair reads on the Illumina HiSeq System. In the source study's methods: In a later analysis, tens of millions of unique TCR beta chains were counted across the approximately 670 repertoires, and roughly 10 million of these chains were shared by at least two donors. Raw reads were error-corrected and collapsed into unique sequences by a nearest-neighbor algorithm in which closely related sequences were merged to remove PCR and sequencing errors. CDR3 sequences were aligned to IMGT reference sequences to assign V, D and J gene segments. For a sequence to be retained, a match of at least six nucleotides to both a V gene segment and a J gene segment was required. A rearrangement counted as productive if the CDR3 had no stop codons and remained in frame with V and J, and every other rearrangement counted as non-productive. CDR3 was defined by IMGT convention, running from the second conserved V-encoded cysteine to the conserved J-encoded phenylalanine. The earlier analysis of fewer than 700 of the donors excluded sequences that lacked an unambiguous match to a single V gene segment. In an earlier analysis of approximately 610 of the donors, V segments were called functional above 56.7% productive rearrangements and were called segregating when the between-donor standard deviation exceeded 5%. To diagnose cytomegalovirus status from the catalog of TCR beta chain sequences, a statistical classification framework was built. A later analysis assigned V and J genes by comparing TCR nucleotide sequences with IMGT/GENE-DB human TR gene sequences. A later analysis assigned CDR3 sequences and most-parsimonious VDJ recombination scenarios with the TCRdist pipeline. A later analysis defined each TCR beta chain by its CDR3 amino acid sequence plus V-gene family, and excluded reads lacking a unique V-gene family. In a later analysis, nearly 600 highly shared, low-generation-probability nucleotide sequences were removed to address suspected cross-contamination and a sequencing artifact. For each public chain, a later analysis derived a clonal expansion index from normalized ranks of inferred template counts within each repertoire. In a later analysis, generation probabilities were computed with a VDJ recombination model fitted to out-of-frame rearrangements, and the resulting probabilities were checked against IGoR. A later analysis scored TCR-TCR, TCR-HLA and TCR-CMV co-occurrence with hypergeometric tests, applying a repertoire-size bias correction to TCR pairs. A later analysis estimated false discovery rates by permuting HLA or CMV assignments 20 times. A later analysis grouped co-occurring TCRs with DBSCAN, adding TCRdist sequence similarity when clustering within HLA-allele-positive subsets. For co-occurrence clustering, repertoires with fewer than 30,000 or more than 120,000 public chains were excluded, along with four to six repertoires with anomalous nucleotide sharing. Sourced from immuneACCESS, this table was stored by TCRdb with only in-frame sequences that have V and J called. A share of the clones is absent; for the studies checked, an unresolved V gene accounts for under half, and the remainder has no known explanation. V, J and clone size are taken as reported in that table, and D and trimming were inferred from the DNA itself. The table for this sample lists tens of thousands of clones; less than 85% of them were counted only once. 6% of the sample rests with the top ten.

These data originate in a study of cytomegalovirus exposure and HLA in healthy donors (dated by TCRdb to about 2017). Some background on the complete study: An earlier analysis of several hundred of the donors reported about 250 Gb of sequence data and some 100 million unique TCR beta sequences from about 200 million T cells. Approximately 300 gigabases of sequencing data and about 92 million unique TCR sequences made up an early release that covered over 550 HLA-typed donors. The genetic ancestry cluster associated with self-reported Caucasian donors included about 84% of the 398 genotyped donors. The study aimed to test whether cataloging public T cell receptors could reveal signatures of past pathogen exposure. Using immunosequencing, the study profiled T cell repertoires from 666 subjects and related those repertoires to cytomegalovirus serostatus. Along with the roughly 700-subject first cohort, a separate validation cohort of 120 different subjects was used. To predict cytomegalovirus infection status, the study brought together high-throughput TCR immunosequencing, statistical association of individual TCRs with disease status, and machine learning. A later analysis re-analyzed previously published TCR beta repertoires from several hundred donors and added high-resolution HLA genotyping to study TCR occurrence patterns. Rather than drawing on any new phenotypic data, the later analysis identified candidate immune exposures from TCR beta sequences and the way those sequences occurred across donors. To decide whether each TCR beta V gene segment behaved as functional or pseudogenic, an earlier analysis of approximately 590 of the donors relied on high-throughput TCR beta sequencing. Alongside the repertoire data, information on donor age, sex, ethnicity and CMV serostatus was compiled. A later genetic analysis took genome-wide SNP genotypes for about three fifths of the 666 donors and used that subset as a discovery cohort. All discovery cohort repertoires had been generated using a single sequencing platform. HLA typing covered class I and class II loci at four-digit resolution. The number of donors typed differed by locus, with about 629-630 for A, B, C, DRB1 and DQB1, 522 for DQA1, 600 to 610 for DPA1, and around 430 for DPB1. Roughly 5 DR-DQ haplotypes were handled as single units for association and clustering because linkage in the cohort was strong. Among 300 to 450 genotyped donors of the cohort, an average of roughly 240,000 unique TCR beta nucleotide sequences were sequenced per donor, about a sixth of them non-productive.

The CDR3 runs 15 residues from the cysteine to the phenylalanine. The kept DNA is CDR3 alone, 45 bases in frame from the first base. The germline V and J ends show losses of 0 bases and 4 bases respectively, and no gene match explains 6 bases of the junction. Sequences SGDLS (CDR1) and YYNGEE (CDR2) are obtained from the germline V gene. The paper as a whole reports these results and caveats: Three of the identified cytomegalovirus-associated TCR beta chains were confirmed in vitro to be specific for cytomegalovirus antigens. Because the 87-base-pair reads could not distinguish some IMGT-functional V segments, including TRBV6-2 and TRBV6-3, those segments were excluded. The earlier analysis of 587 of the donors excluded 15 to 20 rarely observed V segments, including chromosome 9 orphons, because counts were too low. Broadly in line with IMGT annotations, most TCR beta V segments showed up in productive rearrangements about 90% or about 30% of the time in an earlier analysis of about 500 of the donors. Correlated functional status among segregating V segments might reflect linkage disequilibrium, but an unknown experimental factor could not be ruled out. The cohort was sequenced for TCR beta chains only, and without alpha or paired-chain data the features that could be detected were limited. Compared with equally common non-associated chains, HLA-associated TCR beta chains in a later analysis were more clonally expanded and had lower generation probabilities. While some public TCRs were present in many individuals, most TCR sequences turned up only very rarely across donors. Because some donors lacked HLA typing at each locus, the association tests relied only on the typed subset. Presence/absence analyses assumed roughly uniform sequencing depth across donors, an assumption that may not hold. In a later genetic analysis, fewer N-insertions in productive TCRs were reported among donors in an Asian-associated ancestry cluster than the roughly 700-donor mean. According to the authors, the approach could potentially be generalized to other disease states and immunological phenotypes. In a later analysis, most CMV-associated TCR beta chains were found to appear HLA-restricted, with HLA associations seemingly driven largely by CMV exposure. Strong co-occurrence of HLA alleles, especially DR and DQ, made assigning TCR associations to individual alleles difficult. In a later genetic analysis, a missense DCLRE1C variant was associated with V-gene and J-gene trimming of TCR beta chains, and the association was replicated in an independent cohort. A later analysis found that TCR association rates varied across HLA loci, with DRB1 alleles showing the most associated TCRs and HLA-C alleles the fewest. A further reported finding was that TCR beta sequences accurately predicted the HLA-A and HLA-B alleles for most subjects in the first cohort. CMV serostatus was the only immune exposure information available for the cohort. In a later analysis, around 17,000 TCR beta sequences were associated with specific HLA alleles at a false discovery rate of 0.05. The study listed 150 to 200 TCR beta chains as associated with cytomegalovirus. The classifier was reported to diagnose cytomegalovirus status with high specificity and sensitivity in both the original and validation cohorts. A cluster of highly shared sequence variants was judged likely to be a technical artifact of the sequencing pipeline. A later analysis reported that several top co-occurrence clusters appeared linked to parvovirus B19, influenza, CMV and Epstein-Barr virus.

The cohort comprised some 680 healthy bone marrow donors. All cohort members were sampled while nominally healthy, although unrecorded immune exposures were likely present. The donor was CMV seronegative and was included in the group of about 400 seronegative cohort members. A peripheral blood sample was collected from each donor, and TCR beta sequencing was performed on peripheral blood mononuclear cells. Genomic DNA was extracted from the blood cell samples with the Qiagen DNeasy Blood Extraction Kit. This receptor was taken from a male donor in good health and CMV-seronegative. The sequencing sample was made of PBMCs. The sequence joins TRBV9 to TRBJ2-7, with 8 junctional bases fitting TRBD1. The CDR3 protein: CASSVGPDRDYEQYF. Read as DNA, the sequence is TGTGCCAGCAGCGTAGGACCGGACAGGGATTACGAGCAGTACTTC. Supplemented by the reference TRBV9 and TRBJ2-7 proteins around the CDR3, the complete variable domain is DSGVTQTPKHLITATGQRVTLRCSPRSGDLSVYWYQQSLDQGLQFLIQYYNGEERAKGNILERFSAQQFPDLHSELNLSSLELGDSALYFCASSVGPDRDYEQYFGPGTRLTVT.